These 4 T cell receptor beta chains were sequenced from one sample in a study of blood T cells in healthy people across ages. Primers used in a second PCR of roughly 6 to 11 cycles were a sample-barcoded 5' primer and a J-beta primer mix. In TCRdb, the 5' RACE reads were re-called with MiXCR into one record per CDR3 protein. The data contain 700,000 to 1,000,000 distinct CDR3 sequences, approximately 48% of them singletons. The sample comprised blood. These receptors all stem from a man aged 55 to 70 in good health.

This rearrangement joins TRBV7-2 to TRBJ2-4; TRBD1 matches 7 bases. TRBJ2-7 matches the DNA end more closely, so the J call is doubtful. Germline V gene lookup returns CDR1 SGHTA and CDR2 FQGNSA. The CDR3 spans 15 residues. The CDR3 nucleotides read TGTGCCAGCAGCCTCGGGACAGATACAACCTACGAGCAGTACTTC. As protein: CASSLGTDTTYEQYF.

On this clonotype itself: One end of the junction fails to match germline, which may point to a read error. V is TRBV12-3 or TRBV12-4 and J is TRBJ2-7, with D perhaps TRBD2 (5 bases). CDR3 length: 14 amino acids. This CDR3 is CVSSPRTQSYEQYF. CDR3 nucleotide sequence: TGTGTCAGCAGTCCACGGACTCAGTCCTACGAGCAGTACTTC.

The rearrangement uses TRBV2 and TRBJ2-1; tentatively, D is TRBD1 (5 bases). Trimming took 7 bases from V and 7 from J, leaving 17 bases between them. This CDR3 is 14 amino acids long. Germline V gives CDR1 SNHLY, CDR2 FYNNEI. This CDR3 reads CASISRQKSNEQFF. The DNA of the CDR3 is TGTGCCAGCATTAGTAGACAGAAAAGTAATGAGCAGTTCTTC.

This clonotype occurred many times. The V gene is TRBV20-1, the J gene TRBJ2-1; 14 bases are shared with TRBD2. The trim removed 4 bases at V and 8 bases at J, leaving 7 bases unmatched. The CDR3 covers 15 residues. Germline V CDR1 and CDR2: DFQATT, SNEGSKA (reference sequence). CDR3 residues: CSATETSGGADEQFF. CDR3 DNA: TGCAGTGCTACGGAGACTAGCGGGGGGGCGGATGAGCAGTTCTTC.